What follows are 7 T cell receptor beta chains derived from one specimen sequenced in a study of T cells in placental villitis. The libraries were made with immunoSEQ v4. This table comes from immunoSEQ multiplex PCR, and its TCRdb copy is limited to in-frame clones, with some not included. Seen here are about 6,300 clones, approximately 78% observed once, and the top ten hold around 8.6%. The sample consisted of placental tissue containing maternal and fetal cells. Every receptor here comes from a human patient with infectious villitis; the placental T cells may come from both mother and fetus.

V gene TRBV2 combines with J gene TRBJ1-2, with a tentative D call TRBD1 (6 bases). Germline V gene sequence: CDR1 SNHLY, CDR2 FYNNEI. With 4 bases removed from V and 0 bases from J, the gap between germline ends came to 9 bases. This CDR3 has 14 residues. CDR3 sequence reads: CASSATGTNYGYTF. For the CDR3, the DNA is TGTGCCAGCAGTGCCACAGGGACTAACTATGGCTACACCTTC.

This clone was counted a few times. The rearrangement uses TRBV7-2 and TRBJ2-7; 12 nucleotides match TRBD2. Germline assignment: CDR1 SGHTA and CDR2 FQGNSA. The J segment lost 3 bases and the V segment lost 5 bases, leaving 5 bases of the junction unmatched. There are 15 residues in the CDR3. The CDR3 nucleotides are TGTGCCAGCAGCAAGACTAGCGGGGGATTCTACGAGCAGTACTTC. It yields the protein CASSKTSGGFYEQYF.

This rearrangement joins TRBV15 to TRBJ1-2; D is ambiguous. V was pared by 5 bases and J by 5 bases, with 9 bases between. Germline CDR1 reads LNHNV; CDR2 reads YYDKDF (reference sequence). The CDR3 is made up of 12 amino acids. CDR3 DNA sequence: TGTGCCACCAGCCCCGTGGGGTATGGCTACACCTTC. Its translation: CATSPVGYGYTF.

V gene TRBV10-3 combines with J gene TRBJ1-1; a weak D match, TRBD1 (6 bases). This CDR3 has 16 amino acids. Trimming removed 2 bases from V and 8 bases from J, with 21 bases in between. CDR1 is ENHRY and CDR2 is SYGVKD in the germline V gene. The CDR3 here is CAISEIREGVFSEAFF. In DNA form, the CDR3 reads TGTGCCATCAGTGAGATTAGGGAGGGGGTTTTCTCCGAAGCTTTCTTT.

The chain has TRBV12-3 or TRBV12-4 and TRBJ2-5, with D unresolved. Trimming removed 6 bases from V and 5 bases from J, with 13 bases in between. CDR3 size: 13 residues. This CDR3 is CASRFASTETQYF. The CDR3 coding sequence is TGTGCCAGCAGATTTGCGAGCACGGAGACCCAGTACTTC.

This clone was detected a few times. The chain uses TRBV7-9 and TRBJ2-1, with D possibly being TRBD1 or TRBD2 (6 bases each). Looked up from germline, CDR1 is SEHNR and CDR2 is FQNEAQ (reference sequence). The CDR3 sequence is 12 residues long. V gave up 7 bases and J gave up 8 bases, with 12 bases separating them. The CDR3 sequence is CASTGALDEQFF. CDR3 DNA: TGTGCCAGCACGGGGGCTTTAGATGAGCAGTTCTTC.

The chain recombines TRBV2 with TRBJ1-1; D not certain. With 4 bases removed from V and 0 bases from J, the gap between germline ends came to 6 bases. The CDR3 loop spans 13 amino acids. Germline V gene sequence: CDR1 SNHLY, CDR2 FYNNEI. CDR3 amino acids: CASSGTVNTEAFF. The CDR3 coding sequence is TGTGCCAGCAGTGGCACAGTGAACACTGAAGCTTTCTTT.